The rows below give T cell receptor beta chains drawn from one sample of a study of blood T cell repertoires in COVID-19. Measured with immunoSEQ multiplex PCR; TCRdb has only the in-frame clones, and not every one. The sample lists about 210,000 clones, around 92% seen once, with 7.5% to 10% in the top ten. The sequenced sample was PBMCs or T cells enriched from blood (not recorded which). These receptors were obtained from a woman under 30 who had recovered from COVID-19. CDR3s leave out the opening cysteine and the closing phenylalanine or tryptophan. The size entry is marked missing in some rows and otherwise reads once, few, many or a size class.

size	V	CDR3
NA	TRBV9	ASNFQRGVYETYNEQF
NA	TRBV13	ASSLGLRGGSGEQY
NA	TRBV6-5	ASSYSTGDTEAF
many	TRBV10-3	AISETGADTQY
NA	TRBV7-2	ASSLGQGESGYT
NA	TRBV7-6	ASSLQESSYNSPLH
NA	TRBV4-1	ASSQEGAGGNQPQH
NA	TRBV18	ASSTGVQGSSYNEQF
NA	TRBV4-1	ASSPTGGLTLYEQY
once	TRBV6-6	ASSRLAVGTDTQY
few	TRBV6-5	ASSTDSIYYGYT
NA	TRBV25-1	ASSEYYQGALPGNTIY
NA	TRBV25-1	ASSEGRGKNQPQH
NA	TRBV28	ASSTDSLNTEAF
NA	TRBV27	ASSLDRGSEAF
NA	TRBV2	ASSPEVHGYT
once	TRBV5-4	ASSSGGALGTEAF
few	TRBV5-1	ASSFDSLRGQY
NA	TRBV29-1	SVETTGGFSGNTIY
once	TRBV2	ASTKTVTEAF
once	TRBV2	ASSEALFGQAPGDEQF
NA	TRBV15	ATSRAGSTQTQY
NA	TRBV7-9	AILEPGQGAGELF
NA	TRBV9	ASSVDGQGSSYEQY
NA	TRBV27	ASSLSSTGGSEQY
NA	TRBV6-5	ASSGQGAGEEKLF
NA	TRBV3-1/TRBV3-2	ASSPKRAGGTNTGELF
few	TRBV25-1	ASSDIAEDTGELF
NA	TRBV3-1/TRBV3-2	ASSPLVQGLPLQPQH
few	TRBV6-4	ASSEGERRQQF
NA	TRBV4-2	ASEVSPLH
NA	TRBV7-9	ASSFSLLLTALRDTEAF
NA	TRBV21-1	ASSKRRLPGEQY
NA	TRBV19	ASSIERTGAGGYT
once	TRBV28	ASSFRESAF
NA	TRBV10-1	ASTVDDTQY
once	TRBV5-1	ASRRRDSATNEKLF
NA	TRBV29-1	SVRAGNTEAF
NA	TRBV30	AWIRGHGTEAF
NA	TRBV20-1	SASRSGPNEQF
NA	TRBV6-5	ASSRGTSGVETQY